The subject of this entry is one T cell receptor (beta chain). Its antigen is as yet unknown. Germline loops: CDR1 SGHRS, CDR2 YFSETQ. This CDR3 spans 17 amino acids. This sample stems from a study of CXCR3-negative and CXCR3-positive naive CD8 T cells. Study conclusions and caveats: Naive cells that were CXCR3-positive had more hydrophobic TRB CDR3s (compared with CXCR3-negative naive cells).

UMI-labeled TRB cDNA libraries were prepared by 5' RACE. Reprocessing the 5' RACE reads, TCRdb reports a single entry for every CDR3 protein and omits DNA. The listing contains some 150,000 distinct CDR3 sequences. Sequences were obtained from naive CXCR3+ CD8+ T cells from blood. Subset given: CD45RO-CCR7+CD27+CD95- naive CD8+ T cells expressing CXCR3 (TNR3+). The gene calls are TRBV5-1 and TRBJ2-1; absent DNA, TCRdb's TRBD2 call cannot be checked. The source is a human donor in good health. Some clones in this sample may be carry-over from other donors' samples. The CDR3 loop reads CASSLNQGGGENGEQFF.